This note documents a single T cell receptor beta chain sequence. Sequencing used immunoSEQ multiplex PCR; TCRdb keeps in-frame clones, though not all of them. This table holds 75,000 to 90,000 clones, under 95% found once. This sample was included in a study of OX40 agonist ivuxolimab in advanced cancers. For the study at large: Previous treatment with anti-PD-1, anti-PD-L1 or anti-CTLA-4 therapy was allowed; 40% had received some.

The CDR3 contains 19 residues. Germline CDR1 is SGHAT and CDR2 is FQNNGV. V trimming: 4 bases; J trimming: 0 bases; junction bases outside the gene matches: 7. The receptor was isolated from an adult with an advanced solid tumor such as melanoma, head and neck, liver or kidney cancer. This chain links TRBV11-2 with TRBJ2-3; 16 bases align to TRBD2. The sequenced sample was CD4+ or CD8+ T cells sorted from blood, obtained in a trial of the OX40 agonist ivuxolimab. This chain's CDR3 is CASSSTGLAGGLSTDTQYF. CDR3 DNA sequence: TGTGCCAGCAGCTCAACGGGACTAGCGGGAGGGTTAAGCACAGATACGCAGTATTTT.